The clone carrying this T cell receptor beta chain was picked up one time. What it binds is not known. Genomic DNA from each subset was divided evenly over several immunoSEQ plates. Replicate sorted-subset PCRs were loaded with 150 to 250 ng DNA, about 30,000 T cell genomes. TCRdb keeps only in-frame clones here, not all; method: immunoSEQ multiplex PCR. Of roughly 2.6 million clones in the sample, roughly nine tenths were seen once. The CDR3 consists of 18 residues. Germline-derived CDR1 and CDR2 are LNHDA and SQIVND (reference sequence). Trimming cost V 3 bases and J 4 bases, with 21 bases left between them. The data were obtained in a study of shared clonotypes between healthy human individuals. Study-wide points: Estimated clonotype richness was generally higher in naive than memory subsets.

The chain has TRBV19 and TRBJ1-4; tentative D call: TRBD1 (6 bases). The sequenced sample was naive CD4+ T cells sorted from blood. The subset denotes: CD45RA+ positively selected. The sequence derives from a man in his late teens or twenties in good health. CDR3 in amino acids: CASSMGSWGHPFNEKLFF. In nucleotides, the CDR3 is TGTGCCAGTAGTATGGGTTCGTGGGGACACCCTTTTAATGAAAAACTGTTTTTT.